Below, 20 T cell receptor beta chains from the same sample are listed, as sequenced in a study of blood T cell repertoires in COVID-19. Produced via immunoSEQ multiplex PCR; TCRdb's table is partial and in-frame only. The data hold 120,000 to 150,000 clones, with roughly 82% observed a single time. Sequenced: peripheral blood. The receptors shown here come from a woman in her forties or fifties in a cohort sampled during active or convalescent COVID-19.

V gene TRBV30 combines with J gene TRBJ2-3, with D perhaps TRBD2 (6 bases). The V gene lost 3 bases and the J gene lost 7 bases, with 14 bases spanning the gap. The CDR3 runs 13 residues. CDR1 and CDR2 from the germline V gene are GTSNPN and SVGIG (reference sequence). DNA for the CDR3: TGTGCCTGGAGCTCGGGGGACCCCAATACGCAGTATTTT. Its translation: CAWSSGDPNTQYF.

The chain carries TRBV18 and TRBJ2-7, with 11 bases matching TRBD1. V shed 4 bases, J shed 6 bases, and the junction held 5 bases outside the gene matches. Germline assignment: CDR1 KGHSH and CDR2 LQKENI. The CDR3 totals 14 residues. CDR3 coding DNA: TGTGCCAGCTCACTTGGACAGGGGGCCGGCGAGCAGTACTTC. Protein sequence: CASSLGQGAGEQYF.

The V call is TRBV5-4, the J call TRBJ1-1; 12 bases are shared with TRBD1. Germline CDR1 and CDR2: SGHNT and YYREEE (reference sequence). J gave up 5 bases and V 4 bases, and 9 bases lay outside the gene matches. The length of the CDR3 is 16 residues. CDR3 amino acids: CASSPDPGQGATEAFF. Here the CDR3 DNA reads TGTGCCAGCAGCCCCGATCCGGGACAGGGGGCAACTGAAGCTTTCTTT.

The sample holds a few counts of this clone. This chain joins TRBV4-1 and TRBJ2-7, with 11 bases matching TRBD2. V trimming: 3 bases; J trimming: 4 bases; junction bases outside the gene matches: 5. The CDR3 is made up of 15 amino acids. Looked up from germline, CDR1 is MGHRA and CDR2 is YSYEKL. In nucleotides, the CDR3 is TGCGCCAGCAGCCAGACTAGCGGGGTTGTGTACGAGCAGTACTTC. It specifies CASSQTSGVVYEQYF.

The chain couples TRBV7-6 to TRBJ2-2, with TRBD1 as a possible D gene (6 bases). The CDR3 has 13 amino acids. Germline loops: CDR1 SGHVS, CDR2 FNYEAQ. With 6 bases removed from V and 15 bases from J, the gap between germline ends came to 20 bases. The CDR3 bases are TGTGCCAGCAGGCTGACAGGCGGCCTGGGGATGTTTTTT. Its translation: CASRLTGGLGMFF.

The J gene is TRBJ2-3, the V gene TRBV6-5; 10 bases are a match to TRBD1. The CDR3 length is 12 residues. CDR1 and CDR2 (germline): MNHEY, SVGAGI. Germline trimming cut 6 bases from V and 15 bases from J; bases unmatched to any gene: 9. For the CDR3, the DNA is TGTGCCAGCAGGCCAACCGGGACAGGGGAATATTTT. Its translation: CASRPTGTGEYF.

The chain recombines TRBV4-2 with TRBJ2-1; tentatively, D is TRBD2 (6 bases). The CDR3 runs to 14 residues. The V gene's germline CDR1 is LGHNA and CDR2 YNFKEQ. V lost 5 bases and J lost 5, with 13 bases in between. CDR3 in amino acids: CASSSLGGHNEQFF. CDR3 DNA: TGTGCCAGCAGCTCGCTCGGGGGACACAATGAGCAGTTCTTC.

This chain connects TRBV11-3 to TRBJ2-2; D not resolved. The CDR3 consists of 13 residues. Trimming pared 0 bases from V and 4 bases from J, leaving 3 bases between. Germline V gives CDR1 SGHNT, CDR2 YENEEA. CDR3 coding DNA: TGTGCCAGCAGCTTAGATCGCACCGGGGAGCTGTTTTTT. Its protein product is CASSLDRTGELFF.

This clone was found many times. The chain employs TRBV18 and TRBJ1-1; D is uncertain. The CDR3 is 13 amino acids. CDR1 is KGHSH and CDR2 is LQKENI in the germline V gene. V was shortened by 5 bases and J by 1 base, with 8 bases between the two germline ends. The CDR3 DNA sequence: TGTGCCAGCTCAATGGGAGAGAACACTGAAGCTTTCTTT. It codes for CASSMGENTEAFF.

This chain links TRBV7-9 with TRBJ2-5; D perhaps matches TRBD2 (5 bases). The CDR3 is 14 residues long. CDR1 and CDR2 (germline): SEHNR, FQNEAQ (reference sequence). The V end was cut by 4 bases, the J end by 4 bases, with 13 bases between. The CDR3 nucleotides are TGTGCCAGCAGCTCCAAAATTAGCGCAGAGACCCAGTACTTC. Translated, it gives CASSSKISAETQYF.

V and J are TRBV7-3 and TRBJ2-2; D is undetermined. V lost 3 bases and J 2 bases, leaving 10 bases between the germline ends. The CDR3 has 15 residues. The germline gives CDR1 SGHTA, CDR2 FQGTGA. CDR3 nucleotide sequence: TGTGCCAGCAGCTTGGCGGCTCTTAACACCGGGGAGCTGTTTTTT. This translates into CASSLAALNTGELFF.

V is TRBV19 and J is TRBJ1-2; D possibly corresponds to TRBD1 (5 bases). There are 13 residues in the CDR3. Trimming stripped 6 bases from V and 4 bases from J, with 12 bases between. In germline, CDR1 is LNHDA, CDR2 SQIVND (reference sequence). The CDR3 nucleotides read TGTGCCAGTAGCAGGGAGGTTATCTATGGCTACACCTTC. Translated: CASSREVIYGYTF.

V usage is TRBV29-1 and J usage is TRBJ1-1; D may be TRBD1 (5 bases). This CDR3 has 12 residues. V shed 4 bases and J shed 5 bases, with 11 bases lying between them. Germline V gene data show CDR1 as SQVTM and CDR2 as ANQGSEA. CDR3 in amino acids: CSVGYQGTEAFF. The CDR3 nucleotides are TGCAGCGTTGGTTACCAGGGAACTGAAGCTTTCTTT.

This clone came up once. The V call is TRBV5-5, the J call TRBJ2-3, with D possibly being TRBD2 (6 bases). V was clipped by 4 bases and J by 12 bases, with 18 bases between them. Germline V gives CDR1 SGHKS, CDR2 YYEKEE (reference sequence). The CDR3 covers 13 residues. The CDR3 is CASSKDTGTYQYF. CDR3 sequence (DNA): TGTGCCAGCAGCAAGGACACCGGGACTTATCAGTATTTT.

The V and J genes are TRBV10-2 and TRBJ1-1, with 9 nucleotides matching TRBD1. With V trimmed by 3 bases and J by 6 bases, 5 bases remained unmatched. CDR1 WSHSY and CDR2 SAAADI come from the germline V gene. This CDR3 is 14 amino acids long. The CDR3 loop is CASSDPDRGSEAFF. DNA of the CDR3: TGCGCCAGCAGTGACCCCGACAGGGGGTCTGAAGCTTTCTTT.

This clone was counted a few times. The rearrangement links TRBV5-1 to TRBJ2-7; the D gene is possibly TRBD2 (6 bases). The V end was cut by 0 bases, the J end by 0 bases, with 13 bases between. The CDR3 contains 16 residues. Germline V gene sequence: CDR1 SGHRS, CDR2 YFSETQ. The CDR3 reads CASSLGGGASSYEQYF. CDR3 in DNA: TGCGCCAGCAGCTTGGGCGGCGGGGCTAGCTCCTACGAGCAGTACTTC.

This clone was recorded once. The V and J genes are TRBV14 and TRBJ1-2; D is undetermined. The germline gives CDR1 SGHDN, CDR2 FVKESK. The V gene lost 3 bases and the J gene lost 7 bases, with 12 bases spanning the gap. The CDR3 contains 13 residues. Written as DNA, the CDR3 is TGTGCCAGCAGCCAGTTAGCGAGGGTTGGCTACACCTTC. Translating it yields CASSQLARVGYTF.

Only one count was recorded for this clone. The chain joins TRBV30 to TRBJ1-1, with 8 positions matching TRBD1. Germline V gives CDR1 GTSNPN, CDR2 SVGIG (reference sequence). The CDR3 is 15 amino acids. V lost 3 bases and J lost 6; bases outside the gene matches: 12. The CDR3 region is CAWRANRGGFAEAFF. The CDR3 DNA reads TGTGCCTGGAGGGCAAACAGGGGGGGATTTGCTGAAGCTTTCTTT.

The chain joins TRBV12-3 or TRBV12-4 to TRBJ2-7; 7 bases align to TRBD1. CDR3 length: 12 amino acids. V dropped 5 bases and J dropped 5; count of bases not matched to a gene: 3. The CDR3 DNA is TGTGCCAGCAGTACCACAGGGGACGAGCAGTACTTC. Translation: CASSTTGDEQYF.

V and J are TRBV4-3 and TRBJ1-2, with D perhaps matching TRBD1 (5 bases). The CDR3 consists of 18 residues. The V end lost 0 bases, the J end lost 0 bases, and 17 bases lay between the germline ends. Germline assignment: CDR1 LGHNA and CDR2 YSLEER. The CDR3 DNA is TGCGCCAGCAGCCAAGAAGTTGCCCAGGGTACGACTAACTATGGCTACACCTTC. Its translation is CASSQEVAQGTTNYGYTF.